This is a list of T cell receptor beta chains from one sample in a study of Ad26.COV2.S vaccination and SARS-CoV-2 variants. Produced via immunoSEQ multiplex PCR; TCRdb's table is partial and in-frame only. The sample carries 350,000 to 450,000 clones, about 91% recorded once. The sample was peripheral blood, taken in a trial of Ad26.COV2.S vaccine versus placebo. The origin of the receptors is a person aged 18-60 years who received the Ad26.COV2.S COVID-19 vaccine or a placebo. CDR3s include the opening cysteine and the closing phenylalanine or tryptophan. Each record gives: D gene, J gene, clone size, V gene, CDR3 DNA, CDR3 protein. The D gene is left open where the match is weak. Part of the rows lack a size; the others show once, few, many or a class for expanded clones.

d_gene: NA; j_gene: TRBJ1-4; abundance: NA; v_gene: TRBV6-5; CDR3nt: TGTGCCAGCGGGAGTCGGGGAGACCCGCGGGAAAAACTGTTTTTT; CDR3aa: CASGSRGDPREKLFF
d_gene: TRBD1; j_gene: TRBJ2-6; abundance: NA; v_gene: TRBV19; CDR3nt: TGTGCCAGTAGTATCCCCCCGGACAGGTCATACTCTGGGGCCAACGTCCTGACTTTC; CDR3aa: CASSIPPDRSYSGANVLTF
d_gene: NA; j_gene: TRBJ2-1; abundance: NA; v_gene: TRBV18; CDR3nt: TGTGCCCGACCCCGTGGGACACGATCCTACAATGAGCAGTTCTTC; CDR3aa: CARPRGTRSYNEQFF
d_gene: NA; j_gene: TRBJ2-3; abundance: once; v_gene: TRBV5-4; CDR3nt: TGTGCCAGCAGCTTGGCAGCGGGCACAGATACGCAGTATTTT; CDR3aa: CASSLAAGTDTQYF
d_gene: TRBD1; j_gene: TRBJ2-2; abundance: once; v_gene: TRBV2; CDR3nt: TGTGCCAGCAGATGGGACAGGAACACCGGGGAGCTGTTTTTT; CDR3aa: CASRWDRNTGELFF
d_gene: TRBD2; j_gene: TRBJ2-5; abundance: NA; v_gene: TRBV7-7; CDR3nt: TGCGCCAGCAGCTTTAGCGGGATGGGGCAAGAGACCCAGTACTTC; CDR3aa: CASSFSGMGQETQYF
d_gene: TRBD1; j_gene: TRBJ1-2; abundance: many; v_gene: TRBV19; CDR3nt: TGTGCCAGTAGTCTATTACAGGGGGCGCGCGGCTACACCTTC; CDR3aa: CASSLLQGARGYTF
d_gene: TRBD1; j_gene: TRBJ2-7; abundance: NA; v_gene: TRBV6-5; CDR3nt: TGTGCCAGCAGGCACGACAGGGGAACCTACGAGCAGTACTTC; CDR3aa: CASRHDRGTYEQYF
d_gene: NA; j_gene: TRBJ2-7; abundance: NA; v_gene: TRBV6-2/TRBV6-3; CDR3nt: TGTGCCAGCAGTTATATCCCCTTGGGACCCAAATTCCACGAGCAGTACTTC; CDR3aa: CASSYIPLGPKFHEQYF
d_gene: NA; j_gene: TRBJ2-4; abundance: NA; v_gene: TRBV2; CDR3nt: TGTGCCAGCAGTGAACCGGGACTGCGGAAGACTTTAGCCAAAAACATTCAGTACTTC; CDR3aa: CASSEPGLRKTLAKNIQYF
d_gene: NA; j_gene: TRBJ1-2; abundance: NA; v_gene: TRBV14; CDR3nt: TGTGCCAGCAGCCAAGACCAGTTTTCTGGCTACACCTTC; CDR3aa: CASSQDQFSGYTF
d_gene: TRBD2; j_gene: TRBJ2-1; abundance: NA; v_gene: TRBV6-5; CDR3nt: TGTGCCAGCAGTTACTCGACTAGCGGCAATGAGCAGTTCTTC; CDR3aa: CASSYSTSGNEQFF
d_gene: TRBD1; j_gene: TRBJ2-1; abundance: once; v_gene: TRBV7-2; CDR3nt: TGTGCCATCTATAGGGGGACAGGGTTCCCCAATGAGCAGTTCTTC; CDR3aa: CAIYRGTGFPNEQFF
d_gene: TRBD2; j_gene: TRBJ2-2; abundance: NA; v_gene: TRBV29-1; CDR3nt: TGCAGCGTTGAAGCGCGGGAGGGGTACACCGGGGAGCTGTTTTTT; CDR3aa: CSVEAREGYTGELFF
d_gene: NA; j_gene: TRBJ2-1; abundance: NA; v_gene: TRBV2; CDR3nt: TGTGCCAGCAGTAACAACCGGGTCCGGTCCTACAATGAGCAGTTCTTC; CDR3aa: CASSNNRVRSYNEQFF
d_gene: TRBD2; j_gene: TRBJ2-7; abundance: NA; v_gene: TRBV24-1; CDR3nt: TGTGCCACCAGTGACCCGACTAGCGGGAGGGGTCTCGGCGAGCAGTACTTC; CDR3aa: CATSDPTSGRGLGEQYF
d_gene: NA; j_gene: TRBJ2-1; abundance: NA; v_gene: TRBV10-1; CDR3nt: TGCGCCAGCAGGGGGGAGGCTCGAGACAATGAGCAGTTCTTC; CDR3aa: CASRGEARDNEQFF
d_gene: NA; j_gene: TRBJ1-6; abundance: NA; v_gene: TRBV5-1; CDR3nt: TGCGCCAGCAGCTACGGGACATACGATAATTCACCCCTCCACTTT; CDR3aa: CASSYGTYDNSPLHF
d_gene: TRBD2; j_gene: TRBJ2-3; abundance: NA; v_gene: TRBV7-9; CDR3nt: TGTGCCAGCAGCTTAAACCCTAGCGGGACAAGCACAGATACGCAGTATTTT; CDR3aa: CASSLNPSGTSTDTQYF
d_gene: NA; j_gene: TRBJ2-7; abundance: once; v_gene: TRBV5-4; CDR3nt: TGTGCCAGCAGCCTGCGTCCCTCCTACGAGCAGTACTTC; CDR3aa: CASSLRPSYEQYF
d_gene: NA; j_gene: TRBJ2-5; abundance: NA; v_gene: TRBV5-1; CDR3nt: TGCGCCAGCAGCTTTTCCAGAGAAGAGACCCAGTACTTC; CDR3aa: CASSFSREETQYF